These 5 T cell receptor beta chains came from one sample sequenced in a study of blood T cell repertoires in COVID-19. Profiled with immunoSEQ multiplex PCR; TCRdb holds only in-frame clones, not every one. The sample lists roughly 46,000 clones, 70% to 90% occurring once. The sequencing sample was made of peripheral blood. The receptor source for this set is a human donor in a cohort sampled during active COVID-19. The donor label of this sample is uncertain.

This chain joins TRBV29-1 and TRBJ2-3; 10 bases match TRBD1. V shed 7 bases and J 2 bases; nucleotides not matched to a gene: 3. The germline gives CDR1 SQVTM, CDR2 ANQGSEA. The CDR3 runs 13 residues. The CDR3 DNA is TGCAGCGCGGACAGGGGGTACACAGATACGCAGTATTTT. It translates to CSADRGYTDTQYF.

V gene TRBV6-4 combines with J gene TRBJ2-7, with TRBD1 as a possible D gene (5 bases). Germline V gene data show CDR1 as MRHNA and CDR2 as SNTAGT. The length of the CDR3 is 14 residues. V was cut by 3 bases and J by 4 bases, with 13 bases left in between. CDR3 region: CASSERPGQYEQYF. The CDR3 region has the DNA TGTGCCAGCAGTGAAAGGCCAGGGCAGTACGAGCAGTACTTC.

The J gene is TRBJ1-5, the V gene TRBV2; no reliable D call. V lost 4 bases and J 2 bases, leaving 9 bases between the germline ends. The CDR3 length is 14 residues. Per germline, CDR1 SNHLY and CDR2 FYNNEI. The CDR3 DNA is TGTGCCAGCAGTGGAGGCAGTGGCAATCAGCCCCAGCATTTT. It encodes CASSGGSGNQPQHF.

This chain connects TRBV5-1 to TRBJ1-1; D possibly corresponds to TRBD1 (6 bases). The CDR3 consists of 16 residues. Trimming removed 5 bases from V and 0 bases from J, with 17 bases in between. Germline values: CDR1 SGHRS, CDR2 YFSETQ. CDR3 DNA sequence: TGCGCCAGCAGGATACAGGGTCCTCCTATGAACACTGAAGCTTTCTTT. Its translation is CASRIQGPPMNTEAFF.

The V gene is TRBV4-1, the J gene TRBJ1-1; no clear D. CDR3 length equals 14 residues. CDR1 MGHRA and CDR2 YSYEKL come from the germline V gene. The ends were cut back, 5 bases at V and 5 bases at J, with 15 bases in the middle. The CDR3 nucleotides read TGCGCCAGCAGCGCGGAGCCTTCGAGGACTGAAGCTTTCTTT. As protein: CASSAEPSRTEAFF.